This TCR beta chain appears in the sequencing data of a study of response to subunit inactivated influenza vaccine. Germline V lookup: CDR1 SNHLY, CDR2 FYNNEI. CDR3 length: 15 residues. The trim removed 3 bases at V and 7 bases at J, leaving 8 bases unmatched. Study conclusions and caveats: New T cells are recruited in small numbers by each seasonal influenza vaccination, according to the authors' suggestion.

As to this clonotype: Its antigen remains unidentified.

MiXCR, run by TCRdb on the RT-PCR reads, gives a single entry per CDR3 protein. The table records roughly 650,000 distinct CDR3 sequences, 15% to 18% of them present only once. Material: PBMCs from blood, obtained about 13 days after vaccination. The sequence derives from a man aged 45-65 years who received an inactivated influenza vaccine. The chain combines TRBV2 with TRBJ2-1; 8 bases map to TRBD2. Here the CDR3 reads CASSDETSVRNEQFF. The CDR3 coding sequence is TGTGCCAGCAGTGACGAGACTAGCGTTAGGAATGAGCAGTTCTTC.